This passage covers 32 T cell receptor beta chains from one sample sequenced in a study of identical twins. TCRdb re-derived calls from the 5' RACE reads in MiXCR, one entry per CDR3 protein. The sample lists 350,000 or so distinct CDR3 sequences, approximately 10% occurring once. Source material: naive T cells sorted from blood. The origin of the receptors is a woman aged 45-59 years in good health.

There are a few counts of this clonotype. This chain uses TRBV4-1 with TRBJ2-1, with no clear D. CDR1 MGHRA and CDR2 YSYEKL come from the germline V gene. The CDR3 length is 15 residues. V was clipped by 4 bases and J by 3 bases, with 13 bases between them. As DNA, the CDR3 is TGCGCCAGCAGCCCCACTCCGTCGGACTACAATGAGCAGTTCTTC. Translating gives CASSPTPSDYNEQFF.

CDR3 in amino acids: CASSEWGINEKLFF. CDR3 DNA sequence: TGTGCCAGCAGTGAATGGGGCATTAATGAAAAACTGTTTTTT. The chain carries TRBV25-1 and TRBJ1-4; the D gene is possibly TRBD1 (5 bases). The germline V gene encodes CDR1 MGHDK and CDR2 SYGVNS. The CDR3 is 14 amino acids. The germline V and J ends were trimmed by 1 base and 4 bases, with 7 bases remaining between them.

V and J are TRBV4-1 and TRBJ2-3; a possible D gene is TRBD1 (6 bases). The V gene lost 2 bases and the J gene lost 5 bases, with 17 bases spanning the gap. In germline, CDR1 is MGHRA, CDR2 YSYEKL. This CDR3 has 16 amino acids. The CDR3 protein is CASSQPGQKGGDTQYF. CDR3 nucleotides: TGCGCCAGCAGCCAACCGGGACAAAAGGGCGGAGATACGCAGTATTTT.

CDR3 nucleotides: TGTGCCAGCAGCTTAGGGAGTAGCGGGACCAAAAACATTCAGTACTTC. Encoded protein: CASSLGSSGTKNIQYF. The chain employs TRBV7-6 and TRBJ2-4, with 8 bases that match TRBD2. Trimming removed 1 base from V and 2 bases from J; junction bases left unmatched: 4. The CDR3 totals 16 residues. Germline V lookup: CDR1 SGHVS, CDR2 FNYEAQ.

The gene calls are TRBV7-3 and TRBJ2-7; TRBD2 matches at 7 bases. The CDR3 loop spans 12 amino acids. Germline CDR1 SGHTA, CDR2 FQGTGA. The V segment lost 5 bases and the J segment 4 bases; nucleotides outside the gene matches: 2. This chain's CDR3 is CASSGGEYEQYF. DNA for the CDR3: TGTGCCAGCAGCGGGGGGGAGTACGAGCAGTACTTC. The full variable domain, with the rest looked up from reference TRBV7-3 and TRBJ2-7, is GAGVSQTPSNKVTEKGKYVELRCDPISGHTALYWYRQSLGQGPEFLIYFQGTGAADDSGLPNDRFFAVRPEGSVSTLKIQRTERGDSAVYLCASSGGEYEQYFGPGTRLTVT.

This sequence joins TRBV29-1 and TRBJ2-7; 9 bases map to TRBD1. The CDR3 totals 14 residues. V lost 3 bases to trimming and J lost 4 bases; unmatched junction nucleotides: 7. Germline V gene sequence: CDR1 SQVTM, CDR2 ANQGSEA. CDR3 region: CSVDGGTGPYEQYF. The CDR3 nucleotides read TGCAGCGTTGATGGGGGGACAGGGCCTTACGAGCAGTACTTC.

This clonotype was counted between two and nine times. The chain combines TRBV3-1 with TRBJ2-1; D possibly uses TRBD1 or TRBD2 (5 bases each). Trimming took off 4 bases at V and 3 bases at J, with 7 bases between the two ends. Germline-derived CDR1 and CDR2 are LGHDT and YNNKEL (reference sequence). The CDR3 extends over 13 amino acids. CDR3 nucleotide sequence: TGTGCCAGCAGCCCGAGGGGCTACAATGAGCAGTTCTTC. Amino acid sequence: CASSPRGYNEQFF.

This clonotype appeared a few times. This rearrangement joins TRBV24-1 to TRBJ2-1, with TRBD1 as a possible D gene (7 bases). Trimming removed 5 bases at V and 8 bases at J, with 21 bases between. The CDR3 is 16 residues long. Germline CDR1 is KGHDR and CDR2 is SFDVKD. The CDR3 nucleotides are TGTGCCACCAGTGGAAGTCGCGGGACAGATGATGATGAGCAGTTCTTC. Its translation: CATSGSRGTDDDEQFF.

To note about this clonotype: A much larger clone sits a single nucleotide away, making a read error possible. V and J are TRBV5-1 and TRBJ2-7; tentatively, D is TRBD2 (6 bases). This CDR3 comprises 15 residues. CDR1 and CDR2 (germline): SGHRS, YFSETQ. CDR3 loop: CASSSPPSAGYDQYF. The CDR3 nucleotides are TGCGCCAGCAGCTCCCCCCCTAGCGCAGGCTACGACCAGTACTTC.

The rearrangement uses TRBV5-6 and TRBJ2-4; TRBD2 might be the D (5 bases). The CDR3 spans 17 residues. From germline, CDR1 is SGHDT and CDR2 YYEEEE. Trimming took 1 base from V and 2 from J, leaving 16 bases between them. The CDR3: CASSLSGAGFPKNIQYF. The CDR3 DNA follows: TGTGCCAGCAGCTTGTCGGGTGCGGGCTTTCCCAAAAACATTCAGTACTTC.

The chain employs TRBV24-1 and TRBJ2-2, with 8 bases matching TRBD1. Germline V lookup: CDR1 KGHDR, CDR2 SFDVKD. This CDR3 contains 16 residues. V gave up 3 bases and J gave up 4 bases; unmatched junction bases: 6. The CDR3 coding sequence is TGTGCCACCAGTGATGAGGACAGGGCGGGCACCGGGGAGCTGTTTTTT. This translates into CATSDEDRAGTGELFF.

A remark on this clonotype: The germline gene is not matched at one end of the junction; a read error may be the cause. The rearrangement uses TRBV2 and TRBJ2-1, with D tentatively TRBD2 (7 bases). In germline, CDR1 is SNHLY, CDR2 FYNNEI. This CDR3 region has 14 residues. The CDR3 coding sequence is TGTGCCAGCAGTGGGGCTTCGGGGGGCAATGAGCAGGTCTTC. Protein sequence: CASSGASGGNEQVF. Using reference TRBV2 and TRBJ2-1 for the parts outside the CDR3, the full variable domain is EPEVTQTPSHQVTQMGQEVILRCVPISNHLYFYWYRQILGQKVEFLVSFYNNEISEKSEIFDDQFSVERPDGSNFTLKIRSTKLEDSAMYFCASSGASGGNEQVFGPGTRLTVL.

This clonotype was detected ten times or more. The chain couples TRBV16 to TRBJ1-5, with 10 nucleotides matching TRBD1. V shed 5 bases and J 1 base; nucleotides not matched to a gene: 2. CDR1 is KGHSY and CDR2 is FQNENV in the germline V gene. This CDR3 contains 15 residues. CDR3 residues: CASSEGQGSNQPQHF. The CDR3 region has the DNA TGTGCCAGCAGCGAGGGACAGGGGAGCAATCAGCCCCAGCATTTT.

The J gene is TRBJ2-1, the V gene TRBV24-1; D perhaps matches TRBD1 (5 bases). Germline CDR1 KGHDR, CDR2 SFDVKD. The CDR3 consists of 12 residues. Trimming pared 1 base from V and 15 bases from J, leaving 12 bases between. CDR3 loop: CATSDFAGQGFF. The DNA of the CDR3 is TGTGCCACCAGTGATTTTGCCGGCCAGGGGTTCTTC.

The chain joins TRBV12-3 or TRBV12-4 to TRBJ2-1; 11 bases agree with TRBD2. The CDR3 length is 19 residues. With 3 bases clipped from V and 5 bases from J, the junction kept 15 bases outside the gene matches. CDR3 in DNA: TGTGCCAGCAGTTTTCCACAAACCCCTAGCGGGAGGAGCCACAATGAGCAGTTCTTC. Its protein product is CASSFPQTPSGRSHNEQFF.

There are a few counts of this clonotype. V is TRBV7-2 and J is TRBJ2-7; D gene unclear. This CDR3 contains 13 residues. Germline V gene lookup returns CDR1 SGHTA and CDR2 FQGNSA. V dropped 3 bases and J dropped 4 bases, with 10 bases sitting between them. CDR3 in DNA: TGTGCCAGCAGCTTTCTCCTAGGTTACGAGCAGTACGTC. This sequence encodes CASSFLLGYEQYV.

Notes on this clonotype: A read error is possible here, since a much larger clone lies one base away. The rearrangement joins TRBV5-1 to TRBJ2-2; TRBD1 or TRBD2 may be the D gene (5 bases each). CDR3 length: 15 residues. V lost 10 bases to trimming and J lost 0 bases, with 16 bases between them. The germline gives CDR1 SGHRS, CDR2 YFSETQ. CDR3 loop: CAGNKGRSNTGELFF. In DNA, the CDR3 is TGCGCCGGCAATAAGGGACGCTCGAACACCGGGGAGCTGTTTTTT.

The gene calls are TRBV12-3 or TRBV12-4 and TRBJ2-1; D perhaps matches TRBD2 (7 bases). V was cut by 3 bases and J by 9 bases, with 15 bases left in between. There are 14 residues in the CDR3. The CDR3 nucleotides are TGTGCCAGCAGTTTCGGGGGGCGGATCAGTGAGCAGTTCTTC. It yields the protein CASSFGGRISEQFF.

This clonotype has only a few counts. The chain has TRBV9 and TRBJ2-1; 7 bases map to TRBD2. Looked up from germline, CDR1 is SGDLS and CDR2 is YYNGEE. CDR3 length: 15 residues. The ends lost 0 bases at V and 7 bases at J; junction bases unmatched: 7. DNA for the CDR3: TGTGCCAGCAGCGTAGGCCGGACTAGTGGGAATGAGCAGTTCTTC. Translation: CASSVGRTSGNEQFF.

This clonotype was seen a few times. The genes are TRBV19 and TRBJ2-7, with D possibly being TRBD1 (5 bases). There are 14 residues in the CDR3. With 6 bases removed from V and 0 bases from J, the gap between germline ends came to 12 bases. Per the germline V gene, CDR1 is LNHDA and CDR2 is SQIVND (reference sequence). The CDR3 DNA follows: TGTGCCAGTAGCCACTCGGACACCTCCTACGAGCAGTACTTC. Protein product: CASSHSDTSYEQYF. Full variable domain (remainder filled in from reference TRBV19 and TRBJ2-7): DGGITQSPKYLFRKEGQNVTLSCEQNLNHDAMYWYRQDPGQGLRLIYYSQIVNDFQKGDIAEGYSVSREKKESFPLTVTSAQKNPTAFYLCASSHSDTSYEQYFGPGTRLTVT.

This clonotype was counted between two and nine times. The chain carries TRBV10-3 and TRBJ2-3, with 9 bases lining up with TRBD2. The germline CDR1 and CDR2 sequences are ENHRY and SYGVKD. The length of the CDR3 is 15 residues. Trimming at V came to 7 bases and at J to 4 bases, leaving 9 bases not matched to a gene. CDR3 nucleotides: TGTGCCATCACCGCCAAAGCGGGAGGATCAGATACGCAGTATTTT. Translation: CAITAKAGGSDTQYF.

This clonotype was seen a few times. V gene TRBV10-3 combines with J gene TRBJ2-3; D is tentatively TRBD1 or TRBD2 (5 bases each). Trimming removed 7 bases at V and 2 bases at J, with 16 bases between. Germline V gene lookup returns CDR1 ENHRY and CDR2 SYGVKD. The CDR3 extends over 15 amino acids. The CDR3 loop is CAIKVSGRPTDTQYF. The DNA for the CDR3 is TGTGCCATCAAGGTTTCGGGGCGCCCCACAGATACGCAGTATTTT.

This clonotype was observed a handful of times. The CDR3 nucleotides read TGTGCCAGCAGTGATACCGGGACTTACACCTACAATGAGCAGTTCTTC. As protein: CASSDTGTYTYNEQFF. This chain connects TRBV6-2 or TRBV6-3 to TRBJ2-1; D possibly corresponds to TRBD2 (6 bases). Trimming shortened V by 5 bases and J by 2 bases, and 16 bases separated the two germline ends. This CDR3 has 16 residues. In germline, CDR1 is MNHEY, CDR2 SVGEGT.

This clonotype was observed many times. V and J are TRBV5-1 and TRBJ1-4; weak D call: TRBD1 (5 bases). Germline loops: CDR1 SGHRS, CDR2 YFSETQ. V lost 4 bases to trimming and J lost 0 bases, with 7 bases between them. CDR3 length: 14 amino acids. CDR3 sequence: CASSLTATNEKLFF. For the CDR3, the DNA is TGCGCCAGCAGCCTGACAGCAACTAATGAAAAACTGTTTTTT.

In its sample, this clonotype was seen many times. The chain joins TRBV10-3 to TRBJ2-1; TRBD2 agrees at 8 bases. This CDR3 is built from 16 residues. Trimming took 8 bases from V and 4 from J; bases not matched to a gene: 13. CDR1 and CDR2 (germline): ENHRY, SYGVKD. CDR3 residues: CAIPMEVAGTYNEQFF. DNA for the CDR3: TGTGCCATCCCGATGGAGGTAGCGGGGACGTACAATGAGCAGTTCTTC.

This clonotype was seen only a few times. The gene calls are TRBV6-5 and TRBJ2-2; D gene unclear. The V end was cut by 5 bases, the J end by 7 bases, with 8 bases between. Per germline, CDR1 MNHEY and CDR2 SVGAGI. CDR3 length equals 12 residues. CDR3 nucleotide sequence: TGTGCCAGCAGTGCATCTGGCGGGGAGCTGTTTTTT. Its protein is CASSASGGELFF.

This clonotype was counted ten times or more. The V call is TRBV4-1, the J call TRBJ1-1, with TRBD1 identical over 10 bases. V dropped 1 base and J dropped 3; count of bases not matched to a gene: 8. This CDR3 contains 17 residues. Per germline, CDR1 MGHRA and CDR2 YSYEKL. For the CDR3, the DNA is TGCGCCAGCAGCCAAGCCGGGACAGGGGAAATGGACACTGAAGCTTTCTTT. It specifies CASSQAGTGEMDTEAFF.

This clonotype was seen at least ten times. This rearrangement joins TRBV12-3 or TRBV12-4 to TRBJ1-4; 9 nucleotides match TRBD1. V was pared by 6 bases and J by 0 bases, with 2 bases of the junction left unmatched. The CDR3 sequence is 15 residues long. The CDR3 DNA reads as TGTGCCAGCAGGGGGACAGGGTCAACTAATGAAAAACTGTTTTTT. Protein product: CASRGTGSTNEKLFF.

J is TRBJ2-3 and V is TRBV19; D might be TRBD1 (5 bases). Looked up from germline, CDR1 is LNHDA and CDR2 is SQIVND (reference sequence). The CDR3 loop spans 16 amino acids. Trimming pared 6 bases from V and 1 base from J, leaving 17 bases between. DNA for the CDR3: TGTGCCAGTAGCCCGATTGGGGCCAGGGGCACAGATACGCAGTATTTT. This translates into CASSPIGARGTDTQYF.

This clonotype was detected many times. In DNA, the CDR3 is TGTGCCAGCAGCAATCCTGCCCGGGATATGAACACTGAAGCTTTCTTT. Residues: CASSNPARDMNTEAFF. This chain connects TRBV12-3 or TRBV12-4 to TRBJ1-1; the D is unclear. V lost 6 bases, J lost 0 bases, and 17 bases lay in between. The CDR3 loop spans 16 amino acids.

This clonotype was picked up many times. The chain has TRBV4-1 and TRBJ2-1; the match to TRBD2 covers 9 bases. The CDR3 spans 14 residues. The trim removed 5 bases at V and 5 bases at J, leaving 4 bases unmatched. CDR1 is MGHRA, CDR2 YSYEKL, per germline. CDR3 bases: TGCGCCAGCAGCTGGATAGCGGGAGACAATGAGCAGTTCTTC. It translates to CASSWIAGDNEQFF.

This clonotype was counted at least ten times. The rearrangement links TRBV7-6 to TRBJ2-1; D is possibly TRBD1 or TRBD2 (6 bases each). V shed 3 bases and J shed 8 bases, with 14 bases lying between them. Per germline, CDR1 SGHVS and CDR2 FNYEAQ. The CDR3 length is 14 residues. The CDR3 DNA is TGTGCCAGCAGCTTTAACAGGGAGGAGGATGAGCAGTTCTTC. Translating it yields CASSFNREEDEQFF.